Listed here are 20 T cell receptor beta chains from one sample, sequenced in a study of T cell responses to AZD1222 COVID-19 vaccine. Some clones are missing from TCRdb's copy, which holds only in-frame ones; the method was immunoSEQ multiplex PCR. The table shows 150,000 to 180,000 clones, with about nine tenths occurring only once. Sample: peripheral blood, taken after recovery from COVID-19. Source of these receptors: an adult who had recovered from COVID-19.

The CDR3 region has the DNA TGTGCCAGCAGCTTACAATTCGACGAGCAGTACTTC. Residues: CASSLQFDEQYF. This chain uses TRBV7-2 with TRBJ2-7; no definite D call. V dropped 2 bases and J dropped 5 bases, with 7 bases sitting between them. CDR1 and CDR2 (germline): SGHTA, FQGNSA. CDR3 length: 12 amino acids.

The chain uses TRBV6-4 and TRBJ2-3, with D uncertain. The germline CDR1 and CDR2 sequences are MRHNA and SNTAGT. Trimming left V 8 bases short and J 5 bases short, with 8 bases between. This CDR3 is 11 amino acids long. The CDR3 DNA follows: TGTGCCAGCCACACGGGAGATACGCAGTATTTT. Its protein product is CASHTGDTQYF.

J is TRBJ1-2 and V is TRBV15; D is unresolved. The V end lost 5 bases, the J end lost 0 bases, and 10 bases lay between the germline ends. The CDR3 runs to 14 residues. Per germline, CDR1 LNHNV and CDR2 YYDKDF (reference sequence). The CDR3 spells CATSPPGTNYGYTF. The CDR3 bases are TGTGCCACCAGCCCCCCGGGGACTAACTATGGCTACACCTTC.

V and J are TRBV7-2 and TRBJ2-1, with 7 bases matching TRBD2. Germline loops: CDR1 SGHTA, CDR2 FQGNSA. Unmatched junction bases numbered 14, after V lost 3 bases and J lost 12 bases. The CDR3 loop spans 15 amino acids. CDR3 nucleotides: TGTGCCAGCAGCTTCGGGACCGTGGGGTCGGGGGGGCAGTTCTTC. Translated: CASSFGTVGSGGQFF.

CDR3 in amino acids: CASRSLTGKSSPLHF. For the CDR3, the DNA is TGTGCCAGCAGATCCTTGACAGGGAAGTCTTCACCCCTCCACTTT. J is TRBJ1-6 and V is TRBV27; 7 bases are shared with TRBD1. The CDR3 has 15 residues. J was trimmed by 9 bases and V by 6 bases; bases with no gene match: 11. Looked up from germline, CDR1 is MNHEY and CDR2 is SMNVEV (reference sequence).

Written as DNA, the CDR3 is TGTGCCAGCAGCGTAGCGGGGAGTGGAACTGAAGCTTTCTTT. As protein: CASSVAGSGTEAFF. The gene calls are TRBV9 and TRBJ1-1; D remains unclear. V was shortened by 0 bases and J by 5 bases, with 11 bases between the two germline ends. The CDR3 covers 14 residues. Germline loops: CDR1 SGDLS, CDR2 YYNGEE.

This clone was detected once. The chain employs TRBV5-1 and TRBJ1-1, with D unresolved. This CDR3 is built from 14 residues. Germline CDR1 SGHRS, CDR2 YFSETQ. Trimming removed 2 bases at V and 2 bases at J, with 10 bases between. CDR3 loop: CASSFGGPNTEAFF. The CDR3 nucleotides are TGCGCCAGCAGCTTTGGAGGGCCTAACACTGAAGCTTTCTTT. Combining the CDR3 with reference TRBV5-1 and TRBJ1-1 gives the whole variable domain KAGVTQTPRYLIKTRGQQVTLSCSPISGHRSVSWYQQTPGQGLQFLFEYFSETQRNKGNFPGRFSGRQFSNSRSEMNVSTLELGDSALYLCASSFGGPNTEAFFGQGTRLTVV.

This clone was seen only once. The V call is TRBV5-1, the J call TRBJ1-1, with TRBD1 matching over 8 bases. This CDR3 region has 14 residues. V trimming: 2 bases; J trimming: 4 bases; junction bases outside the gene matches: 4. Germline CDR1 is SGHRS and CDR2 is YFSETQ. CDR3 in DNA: TGCGCCAGCAGCTTCGCAGGGGGCGGCACTGAAGCTTTCTTT. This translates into CASSFAGGGTEAFF.

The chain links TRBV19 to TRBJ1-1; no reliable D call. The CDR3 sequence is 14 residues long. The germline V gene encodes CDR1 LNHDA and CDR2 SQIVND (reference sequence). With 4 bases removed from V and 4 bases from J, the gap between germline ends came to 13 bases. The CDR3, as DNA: TGTGCCAGTAGTACCCTCCATGATGGCACTGAAGCTTTCTTT. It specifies CASSTLHDGTEAFF.

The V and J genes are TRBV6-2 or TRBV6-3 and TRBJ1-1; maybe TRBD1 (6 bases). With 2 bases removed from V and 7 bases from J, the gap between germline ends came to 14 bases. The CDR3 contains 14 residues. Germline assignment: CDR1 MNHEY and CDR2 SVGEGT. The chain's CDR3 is CASSYAGALNEAFF. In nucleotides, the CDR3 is TGTGCCAGCAGTTACGCAGGGGCTCTAAATGAAGCTTTCTTT.

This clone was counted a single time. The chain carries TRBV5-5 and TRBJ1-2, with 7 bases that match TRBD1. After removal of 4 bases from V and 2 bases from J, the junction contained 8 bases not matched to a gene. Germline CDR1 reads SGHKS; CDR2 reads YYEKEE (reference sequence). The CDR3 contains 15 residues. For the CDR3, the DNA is TGTGCCAGCAGCCGAAATACGGGACAGAACTATGGCTACACCTTC. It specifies CASSRNTGQNYGYTF. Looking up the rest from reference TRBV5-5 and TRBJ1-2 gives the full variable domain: DAGVTQSPTHLIKTRGQQVTLRCSPISGHKSVSWYQQVLGQGPQFIFQYYEKEERGRGNFPDRFSARQFPNYSSELNVNALLLGDSALYLCASSRNTGQNYGYTFGSGTRLTVV.

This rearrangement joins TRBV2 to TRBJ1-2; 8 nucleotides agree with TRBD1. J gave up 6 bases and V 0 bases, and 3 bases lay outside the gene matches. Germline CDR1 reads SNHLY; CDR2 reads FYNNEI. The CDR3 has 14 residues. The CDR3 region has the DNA TGTGCCAGCAGTGAAGCGGGACAGGCCGATGGCTACACCTTC. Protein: CASSEAGQADGYTF.

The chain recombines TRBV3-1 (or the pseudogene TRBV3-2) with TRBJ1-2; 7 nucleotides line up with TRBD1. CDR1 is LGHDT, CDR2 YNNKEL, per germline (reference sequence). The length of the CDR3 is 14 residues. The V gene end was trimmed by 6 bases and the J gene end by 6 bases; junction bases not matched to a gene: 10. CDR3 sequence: CASSPEDRENGYTF. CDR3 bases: TGTGCCAGCAGTCCGGAAGACAGGGAAAATGGCTACACCTTC.

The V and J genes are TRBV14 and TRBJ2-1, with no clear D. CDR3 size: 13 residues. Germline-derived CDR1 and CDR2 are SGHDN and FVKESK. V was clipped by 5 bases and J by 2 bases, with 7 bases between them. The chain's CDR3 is CASSWQTYNEQFF. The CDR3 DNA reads TGTGCCAGCAGCTGGCAGACCTACAATGAGCAGTTCTTC.

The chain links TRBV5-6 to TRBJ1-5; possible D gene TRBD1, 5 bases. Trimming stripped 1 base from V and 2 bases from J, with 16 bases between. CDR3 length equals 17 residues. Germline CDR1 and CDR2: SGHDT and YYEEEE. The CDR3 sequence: CASSLTGTTWGNQPQHF. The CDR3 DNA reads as TGTGCCAGCAGCTTGACCGGGACCACATGGGGCAATCAGCCCCAGCATTTT.

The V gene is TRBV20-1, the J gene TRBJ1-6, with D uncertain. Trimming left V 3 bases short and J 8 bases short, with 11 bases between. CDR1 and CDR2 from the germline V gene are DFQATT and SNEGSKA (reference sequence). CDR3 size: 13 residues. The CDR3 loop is CSASPNGDSPLHF. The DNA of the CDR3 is TGCAGTGCTAGTCCCAACGGGGATTCACCCCTCCACTTT.

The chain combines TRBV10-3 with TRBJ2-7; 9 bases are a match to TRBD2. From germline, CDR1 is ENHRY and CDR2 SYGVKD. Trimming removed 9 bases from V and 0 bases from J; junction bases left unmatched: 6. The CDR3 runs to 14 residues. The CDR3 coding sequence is TGTGCCATGGCGGGGGGGGATCCCTCCTACGAGCAGTACTTC. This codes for CAMAGGDPSYEQYF.

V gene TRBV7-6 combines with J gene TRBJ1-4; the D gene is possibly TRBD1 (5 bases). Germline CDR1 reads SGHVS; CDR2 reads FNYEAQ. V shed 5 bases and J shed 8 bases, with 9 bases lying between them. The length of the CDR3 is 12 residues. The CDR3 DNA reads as TGTGCCAGCAGCCTATGGGGGGAAAAACTGTTTTTT. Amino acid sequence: CASSLWGEKLFF.

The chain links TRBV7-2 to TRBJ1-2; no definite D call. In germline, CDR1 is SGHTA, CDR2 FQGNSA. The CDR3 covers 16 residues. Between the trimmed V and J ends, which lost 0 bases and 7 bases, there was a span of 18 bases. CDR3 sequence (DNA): TGTGCCAGCAGCTTAGCAATGGGGAGAGGGCTGACTGGCTACACCTTC. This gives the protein CASSLAMGRGLTGYTF. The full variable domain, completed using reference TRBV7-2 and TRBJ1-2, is GAGVSQSPSNKVTEKGKDVELRCDPISGHTALYWYRQSLGQGLEFLIYFQGNSAPDKSGLPSDRFSAERTGGSVSTLTIQRTQQEDSAVYLCASSLAMGRGLTGYTFGSGTRLTVV.

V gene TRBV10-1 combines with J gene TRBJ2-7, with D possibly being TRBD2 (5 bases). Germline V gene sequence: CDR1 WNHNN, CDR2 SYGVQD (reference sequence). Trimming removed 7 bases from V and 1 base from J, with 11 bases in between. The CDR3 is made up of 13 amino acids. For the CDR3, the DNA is TGCGCCAGCATCGGACGAGGGTCCTACGAGCAGTACTTC. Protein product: CASIGRGSYEQYF.